What follows is one T cell receptor beta chain and its context. Its antigen is still unknown. The sample comes from a study of shared clonotypes between healthy human individuals. V was pared by 2 bases and J by 2 bases, with 10 bases between. Germline lookup yields CDR1 SEHNR and CDR2 FQNEAQ (reference sequence). The CDR3 is 14 residues long. Points from the study as a whole: Naive subsets tended to show greater estimated richness than memory subsets.

Assay execution took place at the deep level. Clones were read by immunoSEQ multiplex PCR, and TCRdb kept only the in-frame ones, dropping some. The sample consists of 2,500,000 or so clones, just over 90% of them appearing once. V and J are TRBV7-9 and TRBJ2-7, with D uncertain. The clonotype was recovered from a man between 18 and 35 years old in good health. Sequenced: naive CD4+ T cells sorted from blood. The subset: CD45RA+ positively selected. The CDR3 DNA reads as TGTGCCAGCAGCTTACTGCCAGGTCCCTACGAGCAGTACTTC. It yields the protein CASSLLPGPYEQYF.